This TCR beta chain originates from a study of tumor-infiltrating lymphocytes in primary liver carcinoma. Study-wide background: With diameters of roughly 4.2 to 10 cm, tumors were stage T1-T3 N0M0. Study conclusions and caveats: A fraction of only about 7.5-25% of top clones appeared in all five tumor regions.

Total RNA (roughly 0.45 ug) served as template for TCR beta cDNA synthesis primed by a constant-region primer. Slightly modified ARM-PCR served as the procedure for the TCR beta libraries. These libraries came from three rounds of nested multiplex PCR. A C-beta reverse primer and TRBV1-TRBV30 forward primers served in each of the first two PCR rounds, at about 10 cycles apiece. TCRdb reanalysed the multiplex PCR reads using MiXCR and keeps one entry per CDR3 protein. This sample has fewer than 250,000 distinct CDR3 sequences, with about 82% found just once. This CDR3 comprises 15 residues. The junction had 9 bases not matched to a gene; V was cut back by 6 bases and J by 5 bases. CDR1 MNHEY and CDR2 SVGEGT come from the germline V gene. This clonotype showed up many times. Its cognate antigen is unknown. From roughly 18-30 mg of unsorted bulk tissue, DNA and RNA were co-extracted together. Patients were treatment-naive with chronic HBV infection.

The chain uses TRBV6-2 or TRBV6-3 and TRBJ2-1; 8 bases fit TRBD1. The sequence came from a man aged 35 to 55 with primary liver carcinoma and hepatitis B virus infection. Sequencing was carried out using tumor tissue from primary liver carcinoma. The CDR3 DNA reads as TGTGCCAGCAGGTCTACAGGGGGATCGCACAATGAGCAGTTCTTC. Encoded protein: CASRSTGGSHNEQFF.